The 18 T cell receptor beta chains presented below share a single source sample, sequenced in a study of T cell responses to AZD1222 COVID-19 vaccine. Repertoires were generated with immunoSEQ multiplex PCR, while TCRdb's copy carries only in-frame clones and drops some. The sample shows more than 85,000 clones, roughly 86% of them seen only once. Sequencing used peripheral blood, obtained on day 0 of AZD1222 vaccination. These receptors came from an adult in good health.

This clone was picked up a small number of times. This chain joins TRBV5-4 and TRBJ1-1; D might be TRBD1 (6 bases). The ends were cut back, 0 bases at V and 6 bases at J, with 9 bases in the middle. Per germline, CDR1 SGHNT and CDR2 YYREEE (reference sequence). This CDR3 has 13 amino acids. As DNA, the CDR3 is TGTGCCAGCAGCTTGGTGGGGGGCGCTGAAGCTTTCTTT. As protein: CASSLVGGAEAFF. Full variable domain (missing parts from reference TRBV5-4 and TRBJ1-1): ETGVTQSPTHLIKTRGQQVTLRCSSQSGHNTVSWYQQALGQGPQFIFQYYREEENGRGNFPPRFSGLQFPNYSSELNVNALELDDSALYLCASSLVGGAEAFFGQGTRLTVV.

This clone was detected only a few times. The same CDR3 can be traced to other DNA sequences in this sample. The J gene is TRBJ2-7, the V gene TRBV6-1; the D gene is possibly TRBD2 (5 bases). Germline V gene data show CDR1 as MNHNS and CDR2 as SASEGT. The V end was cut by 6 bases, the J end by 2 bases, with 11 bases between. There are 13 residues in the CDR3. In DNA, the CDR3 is TGTGCCAGCAGCGAGGGTGGCCCCTACGAGCAGTACTTC. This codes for CASSEGGPYEQYF.

CDR3 in DNA: TGTGCCTGGAGTACGGGACTAGCGGGAGGCACAGATACGCAGTATTTT. Residues: CAWSTGLAGGTDTQYF. V gene TRBV30 combines with J gene TRBJ2-3; 14 positions agree with TRBD2. V lost 2 bases to trimming and J lost 1 base; unmatched junction nucleotides: 2. Per germline, CDR1 GTSNPN and CDR2 SVGIG (reference sequence). This CDR3 is 16 amino acids long.

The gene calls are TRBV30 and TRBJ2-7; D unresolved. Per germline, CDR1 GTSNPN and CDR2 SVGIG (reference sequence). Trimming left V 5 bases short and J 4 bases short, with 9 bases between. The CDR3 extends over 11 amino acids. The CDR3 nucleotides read TGTGCCTGGTCCCAAGGGTACGAGCAGTACTTC. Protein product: CAWSQGYEQYF.

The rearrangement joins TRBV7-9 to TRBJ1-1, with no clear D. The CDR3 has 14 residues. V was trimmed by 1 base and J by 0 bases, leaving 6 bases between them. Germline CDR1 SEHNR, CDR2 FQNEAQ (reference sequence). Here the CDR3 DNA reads TGTGCCAGCAGCTTAGGAAGGATGAACACTGAAGCTTTCTTT. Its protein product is CASSLGRMNTEAFF.

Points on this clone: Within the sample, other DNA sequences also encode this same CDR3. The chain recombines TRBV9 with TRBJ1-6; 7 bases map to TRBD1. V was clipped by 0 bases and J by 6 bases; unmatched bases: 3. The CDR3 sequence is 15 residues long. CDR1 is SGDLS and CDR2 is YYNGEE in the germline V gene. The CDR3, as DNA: TGTGCCAGCAGCGTAGGGCAGGGGGGTAATTCACCCCTCCACTTT. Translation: CASSVGQGGNSPLHF.

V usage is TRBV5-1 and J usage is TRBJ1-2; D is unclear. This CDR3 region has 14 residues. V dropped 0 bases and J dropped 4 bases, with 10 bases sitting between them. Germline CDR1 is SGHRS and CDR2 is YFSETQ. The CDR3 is CASSLEPGGYGYTF. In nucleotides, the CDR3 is TGCGCCAGCAGCTTGGAACCAGGCGGCTATGGCTACACCTTC. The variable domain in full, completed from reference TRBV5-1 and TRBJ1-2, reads KAGVTQTPRYLIKTRGQQVTLSCSPISGHRSVSWYQQTPGQGLQFLFEYFSETQRNKGNFPGRFSGRQFSNSRSEMNVSTLELGDSALYLCASSLEPGGYGYTFGSGTRLTVV.

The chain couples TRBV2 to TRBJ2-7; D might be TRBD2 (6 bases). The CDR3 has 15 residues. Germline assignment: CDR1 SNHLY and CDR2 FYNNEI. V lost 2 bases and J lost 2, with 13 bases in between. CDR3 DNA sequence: TGTGCCAGCAGTGAAATTGCTGGACTACCCTACGAGCAGTACTTC. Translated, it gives CASSEIAGLPYEQYF.

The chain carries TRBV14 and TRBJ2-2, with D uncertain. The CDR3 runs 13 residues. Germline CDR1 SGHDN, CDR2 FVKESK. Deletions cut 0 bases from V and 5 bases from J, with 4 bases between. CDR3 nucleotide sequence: TGTGCCAGCAGCCAAGATATAACCGGGGAGCTGTTTTTT. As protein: CASSQDITGELFF.

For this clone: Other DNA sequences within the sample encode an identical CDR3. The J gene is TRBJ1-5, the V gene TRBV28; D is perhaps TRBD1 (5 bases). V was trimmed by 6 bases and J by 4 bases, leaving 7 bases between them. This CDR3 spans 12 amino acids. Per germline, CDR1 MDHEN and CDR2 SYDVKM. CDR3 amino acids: CASSAGNQPQHF. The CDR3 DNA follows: TGTGCCAGCAGCGCAGGGAATCAGCCCCAGCATTTT.

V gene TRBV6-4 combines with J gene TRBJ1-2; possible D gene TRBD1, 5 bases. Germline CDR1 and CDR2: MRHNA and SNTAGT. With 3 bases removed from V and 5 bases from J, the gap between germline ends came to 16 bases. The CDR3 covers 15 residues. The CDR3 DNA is TGTGCCAGCAGTGAAGCGCCAGGGAGAGGTTATGGCTACACCTTC. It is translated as CASSEAPGRGYGYTF.

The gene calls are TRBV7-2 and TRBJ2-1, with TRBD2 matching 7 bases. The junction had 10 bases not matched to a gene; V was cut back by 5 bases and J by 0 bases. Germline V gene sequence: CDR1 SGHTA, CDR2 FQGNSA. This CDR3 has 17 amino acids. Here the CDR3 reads CASSPQPRGSSYNEQFF. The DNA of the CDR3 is TGTGCCAGCAGCCCCCAACCGCGGGGGAGCTCCTACAATGAGCAGTTCTTC.

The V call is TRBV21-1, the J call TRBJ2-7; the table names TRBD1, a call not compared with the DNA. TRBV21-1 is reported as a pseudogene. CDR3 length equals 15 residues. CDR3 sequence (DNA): TGTGCCAGCAGCAAATGGGGACAGATGAGCCACGAGCAGTACTTC. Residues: CASSKWGQMSHEQYF.

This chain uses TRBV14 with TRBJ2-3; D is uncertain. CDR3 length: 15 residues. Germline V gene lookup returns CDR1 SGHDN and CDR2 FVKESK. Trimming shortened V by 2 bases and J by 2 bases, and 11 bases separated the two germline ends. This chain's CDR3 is CASSQQRPTTDTQYF. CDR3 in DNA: TGTGCCAGCAGCCAACAAAGGCCGACCACAGATACGCAGTATTTT.

CDR3 in amino acids: CASKSLSSPLHF. In nucleotides, the CDR3 is TGTGCCAGCAAAAGTCTAAGTTCACCCCTCCACTTT. The chain employs TRBV27 and TRBJ1-6; D ambiguous. Germline loops: CDR1 MNHEY, CDR2 SMNVEV (reference sequence). This CDR3 has 12 amino acids. Trimming took off 7 bases at V and 9 bases at J, with 10 bases between the two ends.

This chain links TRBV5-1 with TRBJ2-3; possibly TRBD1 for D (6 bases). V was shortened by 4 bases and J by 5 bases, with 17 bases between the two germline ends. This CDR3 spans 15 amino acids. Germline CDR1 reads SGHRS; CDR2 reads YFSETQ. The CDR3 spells CASSSGLQGLDTQYF. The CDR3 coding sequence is TGCGCCAGCAGCAGCGGCTTACAGGGTCTAGATACGCAGTATTTT.

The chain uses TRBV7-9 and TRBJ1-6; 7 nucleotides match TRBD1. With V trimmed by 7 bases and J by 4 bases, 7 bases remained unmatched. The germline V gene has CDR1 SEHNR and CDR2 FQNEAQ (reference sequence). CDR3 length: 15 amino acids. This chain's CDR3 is CASNQQGSYNSPLHF. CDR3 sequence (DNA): TGTGCCAGCAATCAACAGGGGAGTTATAATTCACCCCTCCACTTT.

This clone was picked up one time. Here the CDR3 reads CASSEVDRGVNEKLFF. CDR3 in DNA: TGTGCCAGCAGTGAAGTTGACAGGGGTGTTAATGAAAAACTGTTTTTT. This chain connects TRBV6-1 to TRBJ1-4; 8 nucleotides match TRBD1. CDR1 is MNHNS, CDR2 SASEGT, per germline. The CDR3 contains 16 residues. The V and J ends lost 1 base and 4 bases, in that order; junction bases with no gene match: 5.